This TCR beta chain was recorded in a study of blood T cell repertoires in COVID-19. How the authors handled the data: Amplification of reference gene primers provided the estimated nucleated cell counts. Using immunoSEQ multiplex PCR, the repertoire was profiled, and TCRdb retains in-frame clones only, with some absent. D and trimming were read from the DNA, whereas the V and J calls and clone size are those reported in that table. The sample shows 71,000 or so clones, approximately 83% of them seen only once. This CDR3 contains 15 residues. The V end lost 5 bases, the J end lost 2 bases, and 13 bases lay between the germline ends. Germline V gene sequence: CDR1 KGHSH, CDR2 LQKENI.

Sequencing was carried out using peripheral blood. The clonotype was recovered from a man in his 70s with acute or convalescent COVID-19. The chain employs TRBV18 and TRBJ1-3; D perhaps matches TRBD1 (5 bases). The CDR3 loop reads CASSTVVGAGNTIYF. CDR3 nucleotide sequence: TGTGCCAGCTCAACGGTGGTAGGGGCTGGAAACACCATATATTTT. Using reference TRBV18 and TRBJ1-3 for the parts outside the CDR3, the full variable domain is NAGVMQNPRHLVRRRGQEARLRCSPMKGHSHVYWYRQLPEEGLKFMVYLQKENIIDESGMPKERFSAEFPKEGPSILRIQQVVRGDSAAYFCASSTVVGAGNTIYFGEGSWLTVV.